This T cell receptor beta chain was sequenced during a study of shared clonotypes between healthy human individuals. Sequencing was performed with immunoSEQ multiplex PCR; in TCRdb, only in-frame clones are kept and a portion is missing. The sample includes 600,000 or so clones, 98% of them seen just once. This CDR3 is built from 11 residues. CDR1 and CDR2 from the germline V gene are SEHNR and FQNEAQ (reference sequence). The V and J ends lost 7 bases and 6 bases respectively, with 6 bases between them. Naive CD8 isolation took CD45RO-negative cells positively selected for CCR7 and excluded terminally differentiated effector memory CD45RA+ cells.

This rearrangement joins TRBV7-9 to TRBJ2-2, with unresolved D. The sequence was obtained from a man aged 30-40 years in good health. The sample was naive CD8+ T cells sorted from blood. The CDR3 region has the DNA TGTGCCAGCACGCTTGCCGGGGAGCTGTTTTTT. It translates to CASTLAGELFF.